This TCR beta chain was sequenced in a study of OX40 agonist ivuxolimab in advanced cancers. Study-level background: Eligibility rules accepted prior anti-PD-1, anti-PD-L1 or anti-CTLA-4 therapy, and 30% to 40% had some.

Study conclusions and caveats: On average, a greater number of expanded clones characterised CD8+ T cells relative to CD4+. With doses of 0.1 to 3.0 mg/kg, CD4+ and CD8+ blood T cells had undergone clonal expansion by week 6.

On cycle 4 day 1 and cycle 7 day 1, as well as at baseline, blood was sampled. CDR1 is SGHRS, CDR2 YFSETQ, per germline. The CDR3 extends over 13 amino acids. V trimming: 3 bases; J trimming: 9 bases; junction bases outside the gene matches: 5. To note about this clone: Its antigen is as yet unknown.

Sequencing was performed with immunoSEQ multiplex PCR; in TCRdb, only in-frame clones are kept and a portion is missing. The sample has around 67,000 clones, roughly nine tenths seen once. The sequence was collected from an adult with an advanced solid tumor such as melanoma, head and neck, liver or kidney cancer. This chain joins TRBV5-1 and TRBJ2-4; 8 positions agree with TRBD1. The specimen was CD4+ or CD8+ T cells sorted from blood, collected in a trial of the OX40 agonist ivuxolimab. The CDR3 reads CASSYGTGRIQYF. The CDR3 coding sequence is TGCGCCAGCAGCTATGGGACAGGTCGCATTCAGTACTTC.